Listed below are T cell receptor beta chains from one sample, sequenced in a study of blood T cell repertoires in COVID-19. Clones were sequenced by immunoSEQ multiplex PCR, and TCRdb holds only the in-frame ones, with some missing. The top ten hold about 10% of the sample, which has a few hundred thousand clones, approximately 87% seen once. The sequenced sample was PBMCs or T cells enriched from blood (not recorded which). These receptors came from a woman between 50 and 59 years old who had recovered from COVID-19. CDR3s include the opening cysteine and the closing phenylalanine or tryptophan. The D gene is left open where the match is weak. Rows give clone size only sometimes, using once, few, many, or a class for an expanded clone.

cdr3_nt: TGTGCCAGCAGTATTGGGGGGGCAATCGAAGCTTTCTTT; cdr3_aa: CASSIGGAIEAFF; v_call: TRBV3-1/TRBV3-2; j_call: TRBJ1-1; clone_size: NA; d_call: NA
cdr3_nt: TGTGCCAGCTCACCAAGGTCGGGGGTGCCGAACACCGGGGAGCTGTTTTTT; cdr3_aa: CASSPRSGVPNTGELFF; v_call: TRBV18; j_call: TRBJ2-2; clone_size: NA; d_call: NA
cdr3_nt: TGTGCCAGCAGCTTAAACAGGGTCACCGGGGAGCTGTTTTTT; cdr3_aa: CASSLNRVTGELFF; v_call: TRBV7-8; j_call: TRBJ2-2; clone_size: NA; d_call: NA
cdr3_nt: TGTGCCAGCAGCGTACCCGAGCCGGGGACAACCTATGGCTACACCTTC; cdr3_aa: CASSVPEPGTTYGYTF; v_call: TRBV9; j_call: TRBJ1-2; clone_size: once; d_call: NA
cdr3_nt: TGTGCCACCAGCAGAGGGATAGCGGGGGGCCCCAGCGGGGAGCTGTTTTTT; cdr3_aa: CATSRGIAGGPSGELFF; v_call: TRBV15; j_call: TRBJ2-2; clone_size: NA; d_call: TRBD2
cdr3_nt: TGTGCCACCAGCAGAGATATCCTCCGGGGCACAGATACGCAGTATTTT; cdr3_aa: CATSRDILRGTDTQYF; v_call: TRBV15; j_call: TRBJ2-3; clone_size: once; d_call: NA
cdr3_nt: TGTGCCAGCAGCCGGGACAGGACAGGGAGTCGCAACGAGCAGTACTTC; cdr3_aa: CASSRDRTGSRNEQYF; v_call: TRBV2; j_call: TRBJ2-7; clone_size: many; d_call: TRBD1
cdr3_nt: TGTGCCATCAGTGGACCTAACACGGGAGATACGCAGTATTTT; cdr3_aa: CAISGPNTGDTQYF; v_call: TRBV10-3; j_call: TRBJ2-3; clone_size: NA; d_call: NA
cdr3_nt: TGTGCCAGCAGATCGGGGGGCACTGAAGCTTTCTTT; cdr3_aa: CASRSGGTEAFF; v_call: TRBV5-4; j_call: TRBJ1-1; clone_size: NA; d_call: NA
cdr3_nt: TGTGCCAGCAGCCCAAACAGGGGGCGGGGAGATACGCAGTATTTT; cdr3_aa: CASSPNRGRGDTQYF; v_call: TRBV5-4; j_call: TRBJ2-3; clone_size: NA; d_call: TRBD1
cdr3_nt: TGCGCCAGCAAGCGGGGGACTAGCACAGATACGCAGTATTTT; cdr3_aa: CASKRGTSTDTQYF; v_call: TRBV5-1; j_call: TRBJ2-3; clone_size: NA; d_call: TRBD2
cdr3_nt: TGTGCCAGCAGCCAACGACAGGGTGAAGCTTTCTTT; cdr3_aa: CASSQRQGEAFF; v_call: TRBV3-1/TRBV3-2; j_call: TRBJ1-1; clone_size: NA; d_call: TRBD1
cdr3_nt: TGTGCCTGGACCGGCAGCGTTAATGAAAAACTGTTTTTT; cdr3_aa: CAWTGSVNEKLFF; v_call: TRBV30; j_call: TRBJ1-4; clone_size: NA; d_call: NA
cdr3_nt: TGCGCCAGCAGCCACCCAGGAGGGGCGGTCACAGATACGCAGTATTTT; cdr3_aa: CASSHPGGAVTDTQYF; v_call: TRBV5-1; j_call: TRBJ2-3; clone_size: once; d_call: NA
cdr3_nt: TGTGCCAGCAGTTACACCTCACTTGGCTCCTACAATGAGCAGTTCTTC; cdr3_aa: CASSYTSLGSYNEQFF; v_call: TRBV6-5; j_call: TRBJ2-1; clone_size: NA; d_call: NA
cdr3_nt: TGCGCCAGCACCACTTCCCCACCCGGGACAGTGAACACCGGGGAGCTGTTTTTT; cdr3_aa: CASTTSPPGTVNTGELFF; v_call: TRBV4-1; j_call: TRBJ2-2; clone_size: NA; d_call: TRBD1
cdr3_nt: TGTGCCAGCAGCTCGAGGACAGGGTGGAATGGAAACACCATATATTTT; cdr3_aa: CASSSRTGWNGNTIYF; v_call: TRBV7-2; j_call: TRBJ1-3; clone_size: NA; d_call: TRBD1
cdr3_nt: TGTGCCAGCAGTTTATCAACAGGGGGGCCCGGGGAGCTGTTTTTT; cdr3_aa: CASSLSTGGPGELFF; v_call: TRBV6-2/TRBV6-3; j_call: TRBJ2-2; clone_size: NA; d_call: TRBD1
cdr3_nt: TGTGCCAGCAGTTACTCGGACAGAAATAATTCACCCCTCCACTTT; cdr3_aa: CASSYSDRNNSPLHF; v_call: TRBV6-2/TRBV6-3; j_call: TRBJ1-6; clone_size: NA; d_call: NA
cdr3_nt: TGTGCCAGCACCGAGAGCTCTGGAAACACCATATATTTT; cdr3_aa: CASTESSGNTIYF; v_call: TRBV6-5; j_call: TRBJ1-3; clone_size: NA; d_call: NA
cdr3_nt: TGTGCCAGCTCACCGGGCGAGAGCTCTGGAAACACCATATATTTT; cdr3_aa: CASSPGESSGNTIYF; v_call: TRBV18; j_call: TRBJ1-3; clone_size: NA; d_call: NA
cdr3_nt: TGTGCCAGCAGTCCGACAGGCATCTATGGCTACACCTTC; cdr3_aa: CASSPTGIYGYTF; v_call: TRBV2; j_call: TRBJ1-2; clone_size: NA; d_call: NA
cdr3_nt: TGTGCCAGCAGCCAAGTCACGGGACAGAGCAATCAGCCCCAGCATTTT; cdr3_aa: CASSQVTGQSNQPQHF; v_call: TRBV4-2; j_call: TRBJ1-5; clone_size: NA; d_call: TRBD1
cdr3_nt: TGTGCCAGTACGGGACACAGAAATTCACCCCTCCACTTT; cdr3_aa: CASTGHRNSPLHF; v_call: TRBV19; j_call: TRBJ1-6; clone_size: NA; d_call: NA
cdr3_nt: TGCGCCAGCAGTGAGGACAGGGAGGGCAATCAGCCCCAGCATTTT; cdr3_aa: CASSEDREGNQPQHF; v_call: TRBV10-1; j_call: TRBJ1-5; clone_size: NA; d_call: TRBD1
cdr3_nt: TGTGCCAGCAGCTTAGGGCAGGGGGATGGCTACACCTTC; cdr3_aa: CASSLGQGDGYTF; v_call: TRBV11-3; j_call: TRBJ1-2; clone_size: NA; d_call: TRBD1
cdr3_nt: TGTGCCAGCAGCGATGGGACAGGGGGTTATCAGCCCCAGCATTTT; cdr3_aa: CASSDGTGGYQPQHF; v_call: TRBV4-2; j_call: TRBJ1-5; clone_size: NA; d_call: TRBD1
cdr3_nt: TGTGCCATCAGTGACAGTATCTCCTACGAGCAGTACTTC; cdr3_aa: CAISDSISYEQYF; v_call: TRBV10-3; j_call: TRBJ2-7; clone_size: NA; d_call: NA
cdr3_nt: TGCGCCAGCAGCCAAGATCGAAGCGGGGGGGCTTTCGAGCAGTACTTC; cdr3_aa: CASSQDRSGGAFEQYF; v_call: TRBV4-3; j_call: TRBJ2-7; clone_size: NA; d_call: TRBD2
cdr3_nt: TGTGCCAGCAGTCCCCGGACTAGCGGGGGGGTAGGTGAGCAGTTCTTC; cdr3_aa: CASSPRTSGGVGEQFF; v_call: TRBV6-2/TRBV6-3; j_call: TRBJ2-1; clone_size: NA; d_call: TRBD2
cdr3_nt: TGTGCCAGTAGTGGCCGACAGGGGTCCGTTACTTTCTTT; cdr3_aa: CASSGRQGSVTFF; v_call: TRBV19; j_call: TRBJ1-1; clone_size: once; d_call: TRBD1
cdr3_nt: TGTGCCAGTAGTAATGACAGAATTAACACTGAAGCTTTCTTT; cdr3_aa: CASSNDRINTEAFF; v_call: TRBV19; j_call: TRBJ1-1; clone_size: NA; d_call: NA
cdr3_nt: TGTGCCAGCTCACCGAGGACAGGGGTTAGAACAGATACGCAGTATTTT; cdr3_aa: CASSPRTGVRTDTQYF; v_call: TRBV18; j_call: TRBJ2-3; clone_size: NA; d_call: TRBD1
cdr3_nt: TGCGCCAGCAGCCAAGAAGAGCTCAGGCCAAAACTGTTTTTT; cdr3_aa: CASSQEELRPKLFF; v_call: TRBV4-1; j_call: TRBJ1-4; clone_size: once; d_call: NA
cdr3_nt: TGTGCCTGGAGTCCCCCTGCTGACGGGTTATTACGTGCTTTCTTT; cdr3_aa: CAWSPPADGLLRAFF; v_call: TRBV30; j_call: TRBJ1-1; clone_size: NA; d_call: NA
cdr3_nt: TGTGCCAGCAGTGATATCAGCGGGAGGGGCAGTCAGCCCCAGCATTTT; cdr3_aa: CASSDISGRGSQPQHF; v_call: TRBV6-1; j_call: TRBJ1-5; clone_size: NA; d_call: NA
cdr3_nt: TGTGCAGGGGGGGGGCGCATTGGCTACACCTTC; cdr3_aa: CAGGGRIGYTF; v_call: TRBV6-5; j_call: TRBJ1-2; clone_size: once; d_call: NA
cdr3_nt: TGTGCCAGCAGCTTTACTAGCGGGAACACCGGGGAGCTGTTTTTT; cdr3_aa: CASSFTSGNTGELFF; v_call: TRBV5-6; j_call: TRBJ2-2; clone_size: few; d_call: TRBD2
cdr3_nt: TGTGCCACCGCGGGACTTCTGAACACTGAAGCTTTCTTT; cdr3_aa: CATAGLLNTEAFF; v_call: TRBV27; j_call: TRBJ1-1; clone_size: NA; d_call: NA
cdr3_nt: TGCGCCAGCACCCTGGGGGGGATCGGGGAGCTGTTTTTT; cdr3_aa: CASTLGGIGELFF; v_call: TRBV5-1; j_call: TRBJ2-2; clone_size: NA; d_call: TRBD2
cdr3_nt: TGTGCCAGTATAACCAGCGGGAGGACTGAAGCTTTCTTT; cdr3_aa: CASITSGRTEAFF; v_call: TRBV19; j_call: TRBJ1-1; clone_size: NA; d_call: NA
cdr3_nt: TGTGCCAGTAGTCCGCCCGCCGGGAGGAACACCGGGGAGCTGTTTTTT; cdr3_aa: CASSPPAGRNTGELFF; v_call: TRBV19; j_call: TRBJ2-2; clone_size: NA; d_call: NA
cdr3_nt: TGTGCCAGCATCTCCCTGGGGCAGGGGATGAACACTGAAGCTTTCTTT; cdr3_aa: CASISLGQGMNTEAFF; v_call: TRBV25-1; j_call: TRBJ1-1; clone_size: once; d_call: NA
cdr3_nt: TGTGCCAGCTCACCACAGGGAGGTCAGCCCCAGCATTTT; cdr3_aa: CASSPQGGQPQHF; v_call: TRBV18; j_call: TRBJ1-5; clone_size: NA; d_call: NA
cdr3_nt: TGTGCCAGCAGCGACGACAGACAGAGGAGCACAGATACGCAGTATTTT; cdr3_aa: CASSDDRQRSTDTQYF; v_call: TRBV6-2/TRBV6-3; j_call: TRBJ2-3; clone_size: NA; d_call: NA
cdr3_nt: TGTGCCAGCAGCTACCCGGGAGGGTCTGAAGCTTTCTTT; cdr3_aa: CASSYPGGSEAFF; v_call: TRBV7-2; j_call: TRBJ1-1; clone_size: NA; d_call: NA
cdr3_nt: TGTGCCAGCAGTCTCAGGGGTTATGGCTACACCTTC; cdr3_aa: CASSLRGYGYTF; v_call: TRBV12-3/TRBV12-4; j_call: TRBJ1-2; clone_size: NA; d_call: NA
cdr3_nt: TGTGCCAGCAGCCCGGCGTCTAGCGGGGCGGGGGGGCAGTATTTT; cdr3_aa: CASSPASSGAGGQYF; v_call: TRBV4-2; j_call: TRBJ2-3; clone_size: NA; d_call: TRBD2
cdr3_nt: TGCGCCAGCAGCCTCGGGACAGGGACCAGTGGAAACACCATATATTTT; cdr3_aa: CASSLGTGTSGNTIYF; v_call: TRBV5-1; j_call: TRBJ1-3; clone_size: NA; d_call: TRBD1
cdr3_nt: TGTGCCAGCAGCTTACAGGGAACTAATGAAAAACTGTTTTTT; cdr3_aa: CASSLQGTNEKLFF; v_call: TRBV5-4; j_call: TRBJ1-4; clone_size: NA; d_call: NA
cdr3_nt: TGTGCCAGCAGCTTCGGCCGGGACAGGGTTGGAAAACTGTTTTTT; cdr3_aa: CASSFGRDRVGKLFF; v_call: TRBV7-9; j_call: TRBJ1-4; clone_size: NA; d_call: TRBD1
cdr3_nt: TGTGCCAGCAGCTTATCGGGGGGTCCCCAAGAGACCCAGTACTTC; cdr3_aa: CASSLSGGPQETQYF; v_call: TRBV7-9; j_call: TRBJ2-5; clone_size: NA; d_call: TRBD2